The 14 T cell receptor beta chains in this list originate from one sample, sequenced in a study of shared clonotypes between healthy human individuals. Repertoires were generated with immunoSEQ multiplex PCR, while TCRdb's copy carries only in-frame clones and drops some. The table has approximately 1,000,000 clones, around 82% seen once. Sequences were obtained from memory CD4+ T cells from PBMCs. Subset defined: CD45RA-negative fraction. The receptors shown here come from a man between 18 and 35 years old in good health. Some clones in this sample may be carry-over from other donors' samples.

The count of this clone is one. The genes are TRBV27 and TRBJ2-1; TRBD2 matches at 13 bases. Per germline, CDR1 MNHEY and CDR2 SMNVEV (reference sequence). V shed 4 bases and J 3 bases; nucleotides not matched to a gene: 12. The CDR3 length is 19 residues. CDR3 nucleotide sequence: TGTGCCAGCAGTTACCGTCCGGGACTAGCGGGACTTTTCTACAATGAGCAGTTCTTC. It translates to CASSYRPGLAGLFYNEQFF.

V and J are TRBV27 and TRBJ2-5, with D hard to call. The CDR3 consists of 8 residues. V gave up 6 bases and J gave up 7 bases, with 0 bases separating them. CDR1 and CDR2 (germline): MNHEY, SMNVEV (reference sequence). The CDR3 region has the DNA TGTGCCAGCAGGACCCAGTACTTC. This translates into CASRTQYF.

V is TRBV30 and J is TRBJ2-5; 9 bases line up with TRBD2. Germline V lookup: CDR1 GTSNPN, CDR2 SVGIG (reference sequence). V shed 2 bases and J 7 bases; nucleotides not matched to a gene: 14. This CDR3 is built from 16 residues. The CDR3 sequence is CAWSSVLSSGVGTQYF. DNA for the CDR3: TGTGCCTGGAGTTCCGTCCTATCTAGCGGGGTAGGGACCCAGTACTTC.

The chain couples TRBV7-3 to TRBJ2-3; D possibly corresponds to TRBD1 (6 bases). Trimming removed 5 bases from V and 8 bases from J, with 11 bases in between. The CDR3 runs 12 residues. CDR1 and CDR2 from the germline V gene are SGHTA and FQGTGA. The CDR3 region has the DNA TGTGCCAGCAGCCAGGGGCTGGGTACGCAGTATTTT. Translation: CASSQGLGTQYF.

The CDR3 protein is CASSSKSGRTYEQYF. The CDR3 DNA reads TGTGCCAGCAGTTCCAAAAGCGGGAGGACCTACGAGCAGTACTTC. This chain connects TRBV6-5 to TRBJ2-7; the match to TRBD2 covers 9 bases. Losses at the gene ends were 4 bases for V and 2 bases for J; bases not matched to a gene: 6. CDR1 MNHEY and CDR2 SVGAGI come from the germline V gene. The CDR3 length is 15 residues.

V and J are TRBV7-3 and TRBJ2-7; D gene uncertain. Germline lookup yields CDR1 SGHTA and CDR2 FQGTGA. The CDR3 extends over 14 amino acids. Trimming left V 7 bases short and J 0 bases short, with 13 bases between. CDR3 in DNA: TGTGCCAGCAAAAAGGCATCGAGCTCCTACGAGCAGTACTTC. The encoded protein is CASKKASSSYEQYF.

The chain is built from TRBV6-1 and TRBJ1-2, with D unresolved. The CDR3 has 14 residues. The germline V gene encodes CDR1 MNHNS and CDR2 SASEGT. V shed 3 bases and J shed 5 bases, with 13 bases lying between them. The CDR3 sequence: CASSEGIPTYGYTF. DNA of the CDR3: TGTGCCAGCAGTGAGGGCATCCCGACTTATGGCTACACCTTC.

The rearrangement links TRBV25-1 to TRBJ1-2, with 12 bases that match TRBD1. This CDR3 is 14 amino acids long. Germline assignment: CDR1 MGHDK and CDR2 SYGVNS. V lost 4 bases and J lost 8; bases outside the gene matches: 5. CDR3 sequence reads: CASSAPGQGAGYTF. In DNA, the CDR3 is TGTGCCAGCAGTGCGCCGGGACAGGGGGCAGGCTACACCTTC.

The chain carries TRBV28 and TRBJ1-5; 8 nucleotides match TRBD1. V dropped 2 bases and J dropped 2; count of bases not matched to a gene: 14. Germline V gene data show CDR1 as MDHEN and CDR2 as SYDVKM. The CDR3 is 19 residues long. CDR3 in amino acids: CASSLRVGTGLGGNQPQHF. DNA of the CDR3: TGTGCCAGCAGTTTAAGGGTTGGGACAGGACTAGGGGGCAATCAGCCCCAGCATTTT.

Here the CDR3 reads CSASSGREQYF. In nucleotides, the CDR3 is TGCAGTGCTTCCTCAGGGAGAGAGCAGTACTTC. The chain carries TRBV20-1 and TRBJ2-7, with D possibly called TRBD1 or TRBD2 (5 bases each). Germline CDR1 DFQATT, CDR2 SNEGSKA (reference sequence). This CDR3 spans 11 amino acids. V was clipped by 5 bases and J by 7 bases, with 12 bases between them.

This chain connects TRBV27 to TRBJ2-3; perhaps D is TRBD1 or TRBD2 (5 bases each). V was cut by 11 bases and J by 2 bases, with 17 bases left in between. Looked up from germline, CDR1 is MNHEY and CDR2 is SMNVEV (reference sequence). This CDR3 has 14 amino acids. The CDR3 region is CAVVPGPNTDTQYF. CDR3 DNA: TGTGCCGTCGTACCGGGGCCCAACACAGATACGCAGTATTTT.

The V and J genes are TRBV30 and TRBJ1-5, with D possibly TRBD1 on 6 matching bases. Germline V gives CDR1 GTSNPN, CDR2 SVGIG (reference sequence). The CDR3 consists of 14 residues. V lost 2 bases and J 6 bases, leaving 14 bases between the germline ends. In nucleotides, the CDR3 is TGTGCCTGGAGTATCACAGGGAATATTCAGCCCCAGCATTTT. Amino acid sequence: CAWSITGNIQPQHF.

The rearrangement joins TRBV5-1 to TRBJ2-2; TRBD2 aligns across 14 bases. CDR3 length equals 17 residues. Germline values: CDR1 SGHRS, CDR2 YFSETQ. V trimming: 4 bases; J trimming: 3 bases; junction bases outside the gene matches: 5. CDR3 amino acids: CASSTGLAGGYTGELFF. The CDR3 DNA is TGCGCCAGCAGCACCGGACTAGCGGGAGGCTACACCGGGGAGCTGTTTTTT.

CDR3 amino acids: CAWPLAGGPSRDTQYF. CDR3 DNA: TGTGCCTGGCCTTTAGCGGGAGGGCCCTCGAGGGATACGCAGTATTTT. The chain couples TRBV30 to TRBJ2-3; TRBD2 matches at 11 bases. V gave up 5 bases and J gave up 6 bases; unmatched junction bases: 13. CDR1 is GTSNPN, CDR2 SVGIG, per germline (reference sequence). This CDR3 contains 16 residues.